This TCR beta chain was obtained from a study of a mutant IDH1 vaccine in newly diagnosed glioma. Across the whole study: In some groups vaccination began 4-6 weeks post-radiotherapy; others received it with temozolomide.

Time point specified: week 35, safety follow-up. Every vaccine dose comprised 300 ug of mutant IDH1 20-mer peptide plus topical imiquimod. As for this clone: No antigen is known for it.

J lost 5 bases, V lost 0 bases, and 10 bases had no gene match. The germline V gene encodes CDR1 LGHNA and CDR2 YSLEER. CDR3 length equals 16 residues. TCRdb's table, derived via immunoSEQ multiplex PCR, lists solely in-frame clones and lacks some. The data show about 58,000 clones, about four fifths seen once. Study observations and caveats: There seemed to be no relation between pseudoprogression and changes in top peripheral T cell clonotypes.

Here the sequenced sample was PBMCs, taken from a glioma patient whose treatment included an IDH1 peptide vaccine. The clonotype was recovered from a middle-aged man with glioma. This chain joins TRBV4-3 and TRBJ2-7; 7 nucleotides agree with TRBD2. CDR3 sequence reads: CASSQEVDGRWHEQYF. The CDR3 coding sequence is TGCGCCAGCAGCCAAGAGGTTGACGGGAGGTGGCACGAGCAGTACTTC.